This T cell receptor (beta chain) was sequenced during a study of cytotoxic CD8 clonotypes in ibrutinib-treated CLL. Assay: immunoSEQ multiplex PCR; the TCRdb copy retains only in-frame clones and omits some. There are roughly 150,000 clones in the sample; roughly four fifths occur only once, and 2% to 2.5% lies in the top ten. Comment on this clone: Antigen specificity is unknown.

The J segment lost 5 bases and the V segment lost 5 bases, leaving 6 bases of the junction unmatched. This CDR3 contains 14 residues. Germline loops: CDR1 LNHDA, CDR2 SQIVND (reference sequence). Overall study results and limits: Lymph node repertoires were not studied, and sampling times were unmatched.

The chain has TRBV19 and TRBJ2-1, with 7 nucleotides matching TRBD2. The clonotype originates from a human donor with chronic lymphocytic leukemia. Material: PBMCs, obtained after 12 months of ibrutinib treatment. CDR3 protein: CASSPSGTHNEQFF. The CDR3 DNA follows: TGTGCCAGTAGTCCAAGCGGGACCCACAATGAGCAGTTCTTC. Full variable domain (remainder filled in from reference TRBV19 and TRBJ2-1): DGGITQSPKYLFRKEGQNVTLSCEQNLNHDAMYWYRQDPGQGLRLIYYSQIVNDFQKGDIAEGYSVSREKKESFPLTVTSAQKNPTAFYLCASSPSGTHNEQFFGPGTRLTVL.